This TCR beta chain is drawn from a study of blood T cell repertoires in COVID-19. Study at large: The United States, Italy and Spain supplied acute and convalescent COVID-19 samples. Sample material is recorded as cDNA or gDNA derived from T cells, B-cell-depleted T cells, or PBMCs.

Germline lookup yields CDR1 MNHEY and CDR2 SVGAGI. The V and J ends lost 8 bases and 6 bases respectively, with 17 bases between them. The CDR3 sequence is 13 residues long. Original processing notes: Reference gene primer amplification in the assay estimated nucleated cell counts. Here immunoSEQ multiplex PCR was the method, and the copy in TCRdb shows in-frame clones only, minus some. V, J and clone size are those of that table, while D and trimming were read from the DNA. Here the sample spans 110,000 to 150,000 clones, around 84% being singletons. Sequenced sample: peripheral blood. The receptor's source is a human donor in a cohort sampled during active COVID-19. The rearrangement links TRBV6-5 to TRBJ2-7, with D possibly being TRBD2 (5 bases). CDR3 bases: TGTGCCAGCGTCCACGGACTTTCCCTCGAGCAGTACTTC. Translation gives CASVHGLSLEQYF.